Following are 30 T cell receptor beta chains from one sample sequenced in a study of cytomegalovirus exposure and HLA in healthy donors. The PCR had 60 Vbeta and 13 Jbeta primers. Sequenced by immunoSEQ multiplex PCR; TCRdb stores in-frame clones only, minus some. The sample holds roughly 200,000 clones; roughly 80% are singletons and the top ten take around 1.7%. The sample taken for sequencing was PBMCs. The receptors were sampled from a woman between 18 and 29 years old in good health and CMV-seronegative.

This clone was seen a handful of times. This chain connects TRBV2 to TRBJ2-1; 13 nucleotides align to TRBD2. Germline V gene sequence: CDR1 SNHLY, CDR2 FYNNEI. Germline trimming cut 8 bases from V and 7 bases from J; bases unmatched to any gene: 8. The CDR3 is 15 amino acids. The CDR3 DNA reads as TGTGCCAGCCTACCGCCGGGACTAGCGGGAAATGAGCAGTTCTTC. Encoded protein: CASLPPGLAGNEQFF.

About this clone itself: Distinct nucleotide sequences in the sample also encode this CDR3. The V gene is TRBV18, the J gene TRBJ2-5; 8 nucleotides align to TRBD1. The CDR3 spans 13 residues. Germline lookup yields CDR1 KGHSH and CDR2 LQKENI. J lost 4 bases, V lost 4 bases, and 2 bases had no gene match. This chain's CDR3 is CASSLGQGETQYF. The CDR3 nucleotides are TGTGCCAGCTCACTCGGACAGGGAGAGACCCAGTACTTC.

The CDR3 bases are TGTGCCTGGAGTCTGACACAAGTCAACTATGGCTACACCTTC. Its translation is CAWSLTQVNYGYTF. This chain uses TRBV30 with TRBJ1-2, with D hard to call. Germline lookup yields CDR1 GTSNPN and CDR2 SVGIG (reference sequence). The ends were cut back, 2 bases at V and 2 bases at J, with 12 bases in the middle. The CDR3 consists of 14 residues. Based on the CDR3 plus reference TRBV30 and TRBJ1-2, the full variable domain is SQTIHQWPATLVQPVGSPLSLECTVEGTSNPNLYWYRQAAGRGLQLLFYSVGIGQISSEVPQNLSASRPQDRQFILSSKKLLLSDSGFYLCAWSLTQVNYGYTFGSGTRLTVV.

A remark on this clone: It is likely a read error, because the conserved phenylalanine at the end of the CDR3 is missing. The DNA is left out, because the CDR3 cannot be placed on it with certainty; the CDR3 is given as TCRdb lists it. The chain links TRBV7-5 to TRBJ1-2; the table's D call, TRBD1, was not checked against the DNA. TRBV7-5 is labeled a pseudogene. Both ends counted, the CDR3 spans 11 residues. This CDR3 is CAREGGTVFKA.

The V call is TRBV25-1, the J call TRBJ1-2, with unresolved D. Germline values: CDR1 MGHDK, CDR2 SYGVNS. The CDR3 runs 13 residues. V gave up 3 bases and J gave up 2 bases, with 7 bases separating them. In DNA, the CDR3 is TGTGCCAGCAGTGACTCCCTGAACTATGGCTACACCTTC. Protein product: CASSDSLNYGYTF.

The chain employs TRBV30 and TRBJ2-1; TRBD2 aligns across 12 bases. The V gene's germline CDR1 is GTSNPN and CDR2 SVGIG (reference sequence). Trimming took 5 bases from V and 10 from J; bases not matched to a gene: 12. The CDR3 sequence is 15 residues long. The CDR3 DNA reads TGTGCCTGGGACCTAGGGCTAGCGGGAGGGTCCGAGCAGTTCTTC. It specifies CAWDLGLAGGSEQFF.

There are a few counts of this clone. The rearrangement uses TRBV5-6 and TRBJ1-2; no reliable D call. V lost 0 bases and J 4 bases, leaving 10 bases between the germline ends. The CDR3 loop spans 14 amino acids. The germline CDR1 and CDR2 sequences are SGHDT and YYEEEE. The CDR3 region is CASSLAGRIYGYTF. CDR3 in DNA: TGTGCCAGCAGCTTGGCCGGCAGGATCTATGGCTACACCTTC.

Only one count was recorded for this clone. V is TRBV28 and J is TRBJ2-5; TRBD2 matches at 7 bases. J gave up 2 bases and V 3 bases, and 9 bases lay outside the gene matches. CDR3 length equals 16 residues. CDR1 is MDHEN and CDR2 is SYDVKM in the germline V gene. The CDR3 DNA reads as TGTGCCAGCAGTTTTGGTGCTAGCGGAGCTCAAGAGACCCAGTACTTC. It yields the protein CASSFGASGAQETQYF.

The CDR3: CASSPGLAGVEQYV. The CDR3 nucleotides read TGTGCCAGCAGCCCGGGACTAGCGGGAGTCGAACAGTACGTC. V is TRBV7-9 and J is TRBJ2-7; 14 bases are shared with TRBD2. Germline values: CDR1 SEHNR, CDR2 FQNEAQ (reference sequence). The CDR3 covers 14 residues. J was trimmed by 10 bases and V by 5 bases; bases with no gene match: 7.

This chain links TRBV6-5 with TRBJ1-1, with D possibly TRBD1 on 5 matching bases. V dropped 7 bases and J dropped 5 bases, with 14 bases sitting between them. Germline CDR1 MNHEY, CDR2 SVGAGI. The length of the CDR3 is 13 residues. This CDR3 reads CASIPWQGTEAFF. The CDR3 nucleotides read TGTGCCAGCATCCCCTGGCAGGGAACTGAAGCTTTCTTT.

This chain links TRBV5-1 with TRBJ2-7, with a tentative D call TRBD1 (5 bases). Trimming stripped 1 base from V and 5 bases from J, with 16 bases between. Germline lookup yields CDR1 SGHRS and CDR2 YFSETQ. This CDR3 spans 15 amino acids. In nucleotides, the CDR3 is TGCGCCAGCAGCTTGCAGGGCCTCTCCTATGACGAGCAGTACTTC. It yields the protein CASSLQGLSYDEQYF. The complete variable domain, with remaining parts taken from reference TRBV5-1 and TRBJ2-7, reads KAGVTQTPRYLIKTRGQQVTLSCSPISGHRSVSWYQQTPGQGLQFLFEYFSETQRNKGNFPGRFSGRQFSNSRSEMNVSTLELGDSALYLCASSLQGLSYDEQYFGPGTRLTVT.

The rearrangement uses TRBV30 and TRBJ1-6, with 7 bases identical to TRBD1. Trimming at V came to 8 bases and at J to 7 bases, leaving 14 bases not matched to a gene. The V gene's germline CDR1 is GTSNPN and CDR2 SVGIG (reference sequence). The CDR3 spans 15 residues. The DNA of the CDR3 is TGTGCCCTAACGGCGTCTACGACAGGGAATTCACCCCTCCACTTT. Encoded protein: CALTASTTGNSPLHF.

The V and J genes are TRBV9 and TRBJ1-4, with D perhaps TRBD1 (5 bases). V dropped 4 bases and J dropped 8 bases, with 15 bases sitting between them. Germline assignment: CDR1 SGDLS and CDR2 YYNGEE. The CDR3 consists of 14 residues. This CDR3 is CASSLRGQGEKLFF. The CDR3 DNA follows: TGTGCCAGCAGCCTACGTGGGCAGGGAGAAAAACTGTTTTTT.

The chain links TRBV7-2 to TRBJ2-3, with 9 bases identical to TRBD2. CDR1 and CDR2 from the germline V gene are SGHTA and FQGNSA. V lost 6 bases and J lost 5; bases outside the gene matches: 3. This CDR3 spans 13 amino acids. CDR3 nucleotide sequence: TGTGCCAGCAGTTTACTAGCGGGAGATACGCAGTATTTT. It codes for CASSLLAGDTQYF.

The CDR3 reads CASSLVSQATSPLHF. In DNA form, the CDR3 reads TGTGCCAGCAGCCTCGTTAGTCAGGCCACCTCACCCCTCCACTTT. V is TRBV5-6 and J is TRBJ1-6; no firm D call. The V gene lost 4 bases and the J gene lost 10 bases, with 18 bases spanning the gap. From germline, CDR1 is SGHDT and CDR2 YYEEEE. The CDR3 is made up of 15 amino acids.

This clone occurred a few times. This sequence joins TRBV18 and TRBJ2-1; 10 nucleotides line up with TRBD2. The germline gives CDR1 KGHSH, CDR2 LQKENI. V was clipped by 5 bases and J by 5 bases; unmatched bases: 9. The CDR3 length is 16 residues. Here the CDR3 reads CASSSDRAGGDNEQFF. Written as DNA, the CDR3 is TGTGCCAGCTCATCAGATCGAGCGGGAGGGGACAATGAGCAGTTCTTC. Full variable domain (remainder filled in from reference TRBV18 and TRBJ2-1): NAGVMQNPRHLVRRRGQEARLRCSPMKGHSHVYWYRQLPEEGLKFMVYLQKENIIDESGMPKERFSAEFPKEGPSILRIQQVVRGDSAAYFCASSSDRAGGDNEQFFGPGTRLTVL.

The rearrangement links TRBV19 to TRBJ2-3, with 8 positions matching TRBD1. Per the germline V gene, CDR1 is LNHDA and CDR2 is SQIVND (reference sequence). The CDR3 loop spans 14 amino acids. V shed 5 bases and J 6 bases; nucleotides not matched to a gene: 7. The CDR3 DNA reads as TGTGCCAGTAGTCTACAGGGGGAGAGGGATACGCAGTATTTT. Amino acids: CASSLQGERDTQYF.

The rearrangement joins TRBV2 to TRBJ2-1, with D perhaps TRBD2 (6 bases). CDR3 length equals 14 residues. Per the germline V gene, CDR1 is SNHLY and CDR2 is FYNNEI. V shed 5 bases and J shed 8 bases, with 16 bases lying between them. CDR3 amino acids: CASSTRGAVDEQFF. CDR3 coding DNA: TGTGCCAGCAGTACCCGCGGGGCGGTAGATGAGCAGTTCTTC.

J is TRBJ1-2 and V is TRBV7-2, with D maybe TRBD1 (6 bases). Per the germline V gene, CDR1 is SGHTA and CDR2 is FQGNSA. V lost 6 bases and J lost 8, with 13 bases in between. This CDR3 comprises 12 residues. The CDR3 here is CASSSGAGGYTF. The CDR3 bases are TGTGCCAGCAGTTCAGGGGCCGGCGGCTACACCTTC.

CDR3 nucleotide sequence: TGTGCCAGCAGTTTAGCGGGAGTTGACGAGCAGTACGTC. It translates to CASSLAGVDEQYV. The J gene is TRBJ2-7, the V gene TRBV6-5; 9 bases are a match to TRBD2. Germline trimming cut 4 bases from V and 5 bases from J; bases unmatched to any gene: 3. CDR1 is MNHEY and CDR2 is SVGAGI in the germline V gene. The CDR3 covers 13 residues.

V and J are TRBV20-1 and TRBJ1-2; D is unresolved. CDR1 DFQATT and CDR2 SNEGSKA come from the germline V gene (reference sequence). This CDR3 is 11 amino acids long. V was clipped by 3 bases and J by 6 bases, with 8 bases between them. CDR3 protein: CSASRGNGYTF. The CDR3 nucleotides are TGCAGTGCTAGTCGAGGGAATGGCTACACCTTC.

The chain carries TRBV10-3 and TRBJ2-7; TRBD2 is a possible D gene (5 bases). The CDR3 is made up of 13 amino acids. V was cut by 4 bases and J by 3 bases, with 10 bases left in between. From germline, CDR1 is ENHRY and CDR2 SYGVKD. CDR3 region: CAISGQRSYEQYV. CDR3 nucleotide sequence: TGTGCCATCAGTGGCCAGCGGAGCTACGAGCAGTACGTC.

The CDR3 DNA sequence: TGTGCCTGGGGAGCTGGGACATTACAAGAGACCCAGTACTTC. As protein: CAWGAGTLQETQYF. This chain links TRBV30 with TRBJ2-5; a weak D match, TRBD1 (6 bases). From germline, CDR1 is GTSNPN and CDR2 SVGIG (reference sequence). The CDR3 is 14 amino acids. Trimming shortened V by 5 bases and J by 2 bases, and 15 bases separated the two germline ends.

V is TRBV29-1 and J is TRBJ1-1; 8 bases match TRBD1. The CDR3 extends over 11 amino acids. V lost 6 bases, J lost 6 bases, and 3 bases stayed unmatched. Germline-derived CDR1 and CDR2 are SQVTM and ANQGSEA. CDR3 sequence: CSVAGGPEAFF. DNA for the CDR3: TGCAGCGTGGCAGGGGGCCCTGAAGCTTTCTTT. The full variable domain, with the rest looked up from reference TRBV29-1 and TRBJ1-1, is SAVISQKPSRDICQRGTSLTIQCQVDSQVTMMFWYRQQPGQSLTLIATANQGSEATYESGFVIDKFPISRPNLTFSTLTVSNMSPEDSSIYLCSVAGGPEAFFGQGTRLTVV.

The V call is TRBV4-3, the J call TRBJ1-1; D might be TRBD1 (6 bases). Trimming took 0 bases from V and 4 from J, leaving 12 bases between them. This CDR3 is 15 amino acids long. Germline V gene sequence: CDR1 LGHNA, CDR2 YSLEER. This chain's CDR3 is CASSQEYRVSTEAFF. The CDR3 DNA is TGCGCCAGCAGCCAAGAATACAGGGTATCCACTGAAGCTTTCTTT.

Written as DNA, the CDR3 is TGTGCCAGCAGTCTTACATGGAAAAACATTCAGTACTTC. This encodes CASSLTWKNIQYF. The rearrangement links TRBV27 to TRBJ2-4; D remains ambiguous. Trimming took off 5 bases at V and 4 bases at J, with 9 bases between the two ends. The CDR3 runs 13 residues. CDR1 and CDR2 (germline): MNHEY, SMNVEV (reference sequence).

The rearrangement uses TRBV4-2 and TRBJ2-7; D uncertain. The CDR3 sequence is 18 residues long. Germline assignment: CDR1 LGHNA and CDR2 YNFKEQ. V was clipped by 0 bases and J by 0 bases, with 18 bases between them. The CDR3 sequence is CASSQDIGSSRVSYEQYF. The CDR3 bases are TGTGCCAGCAGCCAAGATATTGGTTCGAGCCGCGTCTCCTACGAGCAGTACTTC.

The chain links TRBV7-2 to TRBJ2-6; D might be TRBD2 (5 bases). This CDR3 spans 16 amino acids. V was trimmed by 2 bases and J by 3 bases, leaving 11 bases between them. The V gene's germline CDR1 is SGHTA and CDR2 FQGNSA. The DNA for the CDR3 is TGTGCCAGCAGCTTAACGGGGATTGATGGGGCCAACGTCCTGACTTTC. Amino acids: CASSLTGIDGANVLTF.

The V gene is TRBV4-3, the J gene TRBJ1-3; D unresolved. Trimming left V 1 base short and J 0 bases short, with 7 bases between. The CDR3 loop spans 15 amino acids. The germline V gene has CDR1 LGHNA and CDR2 YSLEER. The CDR3 is CASSQGAHSGNTIYF. CDR3 coding DNA: TGCGCCAGCAGCCAAGGCGCGCACTCTGGAAACACCATATATTTT.

The chain employs TRBV5-1 and TRBJ1-3, with D uncertain. This CDR3 region has 14 residues. V was pared by 0 bases and J by 2 bases, with 6 bases between. Per the germline V gene, CDR1 is SGHRS and CDR2 is YFSETQ. The CDR3 protein is CASSLDGPGNTIYF. CDR3 coding DNA: TGCGCCAGCAGCTTGGACGGTCCTGGAAACACCATATATTTT.